Included here is one TCR beta chain sequence, with context. Its antigen remains unidentified. The data originate from a study of PD-1 blockade in classical Hodgkin lymphoma. As for the study in general: Patients were dosed intravenously with nivolumab at 3 mg/kg every 2 weeks.

After autologous stem cell transplantation all patients relapsed, and prior brentuximab vedotin exposure differed between cohorts. Patients showed best responses of complete response, partial response or progressive disease. This CDR3 spans 17 amino acids. V shed 1 base and J 0 bases; nucleotides not matched to a gene: 5. The germline gives CDR1 SGHDT, CDR2 YYEEEE. General study points: Newly diagnosed patients reportedly trailed healthy donors in baseline TCR diversity.

Profiling relied on immunoSEQ multiplex PCR, and the TCRdb table lists in-frame clones only, not all of them. This repertoire shows tens of thousands of clones, 60% to 85% found once; its top ten account for approximately 20%. The sequence came from a human donor with classical Hodgkin lymphoma. The source was peripheral blood mononuclear cells (PBMCs), collected before the second cycle of nivolumab. V is TRBV5-6 and J is TRBJ1-4, with 8 bases that match TRBD1. The CDR3 loop is CASSLMGQAATNEKLFF. CDR3 DNA sequence: TGTGCCAGCAGCTTGATGGGACAGGCTGCAACTAATGAAAAACTGTTTTTT.